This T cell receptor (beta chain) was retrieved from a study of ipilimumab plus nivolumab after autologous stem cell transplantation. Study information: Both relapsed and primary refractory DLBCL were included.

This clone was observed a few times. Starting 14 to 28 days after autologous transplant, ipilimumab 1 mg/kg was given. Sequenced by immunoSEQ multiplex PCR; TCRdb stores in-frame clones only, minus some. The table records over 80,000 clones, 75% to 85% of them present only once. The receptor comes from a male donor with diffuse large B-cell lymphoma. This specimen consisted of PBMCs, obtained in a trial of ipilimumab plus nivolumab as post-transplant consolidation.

The CDR3 bases are TGTGCCATCAGTGGGACATCTCGGGGGGCTAATTCACCCCTCCACTTT. Translating gives CAISGTSRGANSPLHF. V gene TRBV10-3 combines with J gene TRBJ1-6, with D possibly matching TRBD1 (6 bases). The CDR3 has 16 residues. Germline values: CDR1 ENHRY, CDR2 SYGVKD. V lost 4 bases and J 6 bases, leaving 16 bases between the germline ends.